This T cell receptor (beta chain) was identified in a study of blood T cell repertoires in COVID-19 (dated by TCRdb to the early 2020s). About the study as a whole: Collaborator samples came from the United States, Italy and Spain and covered acute and convalescent phases of COVID-19. The prospective study material was composed of cDNA or gDNA derived from T cells, B-cell-depleted T cells, or PBMCs. Deeply sampled blood TCRbeta repertoires from subjects exposed to, actively infected with, or recovered from COVID-19 were included in the dataset. The repertoires were released in a freely available public database intended as a resource for research on the immune response to SARS-CoV-2. Samples came from the ongoing ImmuneRACE study (first 160 participants) plus 1,254 subjects from 6 global collaborators. The sample metadata nearly always contained a de-identified subject ID, COVID-19 status, age in years and sex. Where available, HLA class I and class II types were obtained from metadata supplied by the sample provider rather than from assay-based typing. Study-wide conclusions, independent of this receptor: The amount of clinical and demographic metadata varied by source and participant and was provided uncurated.

The immunoSEQ Assay, a bias-controlled multiplex PCR, was used to amplify TCRbeta CDR3 regions from genomic DNA. The original methods were these. Nucleated cell counts per sample were estimated from amplification of reference gene primers within the assay. To quantify the absolute abundance of each unique TCRbeta CDR3 rearrangement, sequence reads were collapsed and filtered. For each sample, productive Simpson clonality was calculated by taking the square root of Simpson's diversity index across productive rearrangements. The source is immuneACCESS, and TCRdb retained only in-frame sequences with V and J called. Part of the clones is not carried over; for the studies checked, unresolved V genes explain less than half of this, and the remainder is unexplained. V and J calls and clone size come straight from that table; D and trimming were deduced from the DNA. The sample has about 64,000 clones on record, 70% to 80% of them singletons. The leading ten clones occupy around an eighth of the sample.

Concerning this clone: What antigen it recognizes has not been identified. There are no base qualities to consult, and no much larger clone falls within one base.

The collaborating institutions used their own protocols to collect whole blood in K2EDTA tubes. Collaborator samples were shipped for TCRbeta analysis as frozen whole blood, isolated PBMCs, or DNA extracted from either sample type. CDR1 and CDR2, per the germline V gene, are SGHDT and YYEEEE. V loses 3 bases of germline sequence and J loses 4 bases, and the interval between the two ends is 13 bases. The CDR3 starts with the cysteine, ends with the phenylalanine, and has 15 residues. The only DNA kept is the CDR3, 45 bases in frame from the first base. The sequencing sample was made of peripheral blood. This receptor was obtained from an elderly man with acute or convalescent COVID-19. Recombination linked TRBV5-6 to TRBJ2-2; the D gene assignment is ambiguous. The DNA sequence is TGTGCCAGCAGCTCGATTACGAGTCCCACCGGGGAGCTGTTTTTT. It specifies CASSSITSPTGELFF.